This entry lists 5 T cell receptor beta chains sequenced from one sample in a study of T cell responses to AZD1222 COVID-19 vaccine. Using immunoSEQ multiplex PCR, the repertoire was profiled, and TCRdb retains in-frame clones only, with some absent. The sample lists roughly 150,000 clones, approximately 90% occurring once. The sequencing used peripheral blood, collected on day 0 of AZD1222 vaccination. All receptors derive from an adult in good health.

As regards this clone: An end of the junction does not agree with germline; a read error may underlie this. Here the CDR3 reads CASRYSGWGSKYEQFF. The CDR3 DNA sequence: TGTGCCAGCAGGTACTCGGGGTGGGGGTCGAAGTATGAGCAGTTCTTC. V usage is TRBV6-2 or TRBV6-3 and J usage is TRBJ2-1; D possibly uses TRBD1 or TRBD2 (5 bases each). CDR3 length equals 16 residues. The germline gives CDR1 MNHEY, CDR2 SVGEGT.

CDR3 bases: TGCGCCAGCAGACTCCTTAGCGGATCTAGCACAGATACGCAGTATTTT. This codes for CASRLLSGSSTDTQYF. V gene TRBV5-1 combines with J gene TRBJ2-3, with D perhaps TRBD2 (6 bases). The V end was cut by 5 bases, the J end by 0 bases, with 16 bases between. CDR1 is SGHRS, CDR2 YFSETQ, per germline. There are 16 residues in the CDR3.

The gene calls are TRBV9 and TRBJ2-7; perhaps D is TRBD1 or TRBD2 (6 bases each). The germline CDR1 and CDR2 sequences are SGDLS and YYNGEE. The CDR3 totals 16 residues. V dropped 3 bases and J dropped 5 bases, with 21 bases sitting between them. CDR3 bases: TGTGCCAGCAGCGGACTTGGGGGGCGAGATTTCAACGAGCAGTACTTC. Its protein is CASSGLGGRDFNEQYF.

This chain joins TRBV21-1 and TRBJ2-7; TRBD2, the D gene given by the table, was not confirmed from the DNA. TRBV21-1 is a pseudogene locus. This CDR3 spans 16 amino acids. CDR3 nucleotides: TGTGCCAGCAGCAAAGATTCGGGACTAGCGTCACACGAGCAGTACTTC. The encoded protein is CASSKDSGLASHEQYF.

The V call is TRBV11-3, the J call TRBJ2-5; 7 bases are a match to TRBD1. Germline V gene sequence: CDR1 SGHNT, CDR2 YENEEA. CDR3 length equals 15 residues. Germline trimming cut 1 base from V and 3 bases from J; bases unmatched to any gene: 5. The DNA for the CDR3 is TGTGCCAGCAGCTTAGGGACAGGATGGAAAGAGACCCAGTACTTC. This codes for CASSLGTGWKETQYF. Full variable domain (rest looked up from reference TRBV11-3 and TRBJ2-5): EAGVVQSPRYKIIEKKQPVAFWCNPISGHNTLYWYLQNLGQGPELLIRYENEEAVDDSQLPKDRFSAERLKGVDSTLKIQPAELGDSAVYLCASSLGTGWKETQYFGPGTRLLVL.